Listed below are T cell receptor beta chains from one sample, sequenced in a study of blood T cells in healthy people across ages. In TCRdb, the 5' RACE reads were re-called with MiXCR into one record per CDR3 protein. The sample lists hundreds of thousands of distinct CDR3 sequences; 20% to 30% were seen once. The sample was also reused in another study, on T cells of mothers and their children.

Sequencing input: blood. Receptors originate from a boy between 5 and 17 years old in good health. CDR3s include the opening cysteine and the closing phenylalanine or tryptophan. D genes are given only for firm matches. Not every row has a clone size; where given, it reads once, few, many or a size class.

d_call cdr3_length clone_size j_call v_call cdr3_nt cdr3_aa
- 13 - TRBJ2-2 TRBV24-1 TGTGCCACCAGTCCTACCCACACCGGGGAGCTGTTTTTT CATSPTHTGELFF
- 16 - TRBJ2-2 TRBV12-3/TRBV12-4 TGTGCCAGCAGTTCCACATCCCACGCGAACACCGGGGAGCTGTTTTTT CASSSTSHANTGELFF
- 14 few TRBJ2-3 TRBV29-1 TGCAGCGTTGAAGGACAGGATAGCACAGATACGCAGTATTTT CSVEGQDSTDTQYF
- 13 - TRBJ1-6 TRBV12-3/TRBV12-4 TGTGCCAGCAGTCGGGACGAGGGTTCACCCCTCCACTTT CASSRDEGSPLHF
- 13 - TRBJ1-2 TRBV12-3/TRBV12-4 TGTGCCAGCAGGCTCCCGAATAACTATGGCTACACCTTC CASRLPNNYGYTF
TRBD1 15 - TRBJ1-3 TRBV7-2 TGTGCCAGCAGCCGACAGGGAATCTCTGGAAACACCATATATTTT CASSRQGISGNTIYF
- 15 - TRBJ1-4 TRBV13 TGTGCCAGCAACTCCGGTGGGCTACCCGATGAAAAACTGTTTTTT CASNSGGLPDEKLFF
- 12 - TRBJ2-5 TRBV3-1 TGTGCCAGCAGCCCTCCTACGGAGACCCAGTACTTC CASSPPTETQYF
- 13 - TRBJ2-3 TRBV7-2 TGTACCAGCAGCTTACGGTCTACAGATACGCAGTATTTT CTSSLRSTDTQYF
- 14 - TRBJ2-7 TRBV5-1 TGCGCCAGCAGCCTAGGGGGACTCTCCTACGAGCAGTACTTC CASSLGGLSYEQYF
TRBD2 14 few TRBJ2-1 TRBV3-1 TGTGCCAGCAGCGGGGGGGTGCCCTACAATGAGCAGTTCTTC CASSGGVPYNEQFF
- 13 few TRBJ2-5 TRBV7-2 TGTGCCAGCAGCTTAGTGGGTGCTCCAGAGCAGTACTTC CASSLVGAPEQYF
- 15 - TRBJ2-2 TRBV20-1 TGCAGTGCTAGAGATGGAGGGGTAGGGACCGGGGAGCTGTTTTTT CSARDGGVGTGELFF
- 15 few TRBJ1-4 TRBV19 TGTGCCTGTAGTATTCGCGGACGCCGAGGTGAAAAACTGTTTTTT CACSIRGRRGEKLFF
TRBD1 16 few TRBJ2-7 TRBV7-2 TGTGCCAGCAGCATAAGACAGGGATGGGGCTCCTACGAGCAGTACTTC CASSIRQGWGSYEQYF
- 15 few TRBJ2-1 TRBV5-1 TGCGCCAGCAGCTTGGTAGTAGGGCGCTACAATGAGCAGTTCTTC CASSLVVGRYNEQFF
TRBD2 15 - TRBJ2-1 TRBV6-5 TGTGCCAGCAGTATGGGACTAGCGGGCTACAATGAGCAGTTCTTC CASSMGLAGYNEQFF
- 15 few TRBJ2-1 TRBV6-1 TGTGCCAGCAGTGAAGCGGGCCACGCCTACAATGAGCAGTTCTTC CASSEAGHAYNEQFF
- 13 - TRBJ2-2 TRBV24-1 TGTGCCACCAGCGCTCCTCTTACCGGGGAGCTGTTTTTT CATSAPLTGELFF
- 13 many TRBJ2-2 TRBV12-3/TRBV12-4 TGTGCCAGCAGTTTATCCCAGGCCGGGGAGCTGTTTTTT CASSLSQAGELFF
- 14 few TRBJ1-1 TRBV6-5 TGTGCCAGCAGTTACTCTGAGAAGAACACTGAAGCTTTCTTT CASSYSEKNTEAFF
- 14 few TRBJ2-7 TRBV5-1 TGCGCCAGCAGCTTCCTCCCAGTCTCCTACGAGCAGTACTTC CASSFLPVSYEQYF
- 14 - TRBJ1-2 TRBV6-5 TGTGCCAGCAGGGAACAGGGTTTGGACTATGGCTACACCTTC CASREQGLDYGYTF
- 14 - TRBJ2-2 TRBV6-6 TGTGCCAGCAGTTACCTACCAGAGCCCGGGGAGCTGTTTTTT CASSYLPEPGELFF
TRBD2 14 - TRBJ2-7 TRBV2 TGTGCCAGCAGCGTAGAAGCGGGGGGGCGAGAGCAGTACTTC CASSVEAGGREQYF
TRBD2 16 - TRBJ2-5 TRBV27 TGTGCCAGCAGTCCTAGCGGGGGGGCATTACCCTACGAGCAGTGCTTC CASSPSGGALPYEQCF
TRBD1 15 few TRBJ2-7 TRBV29-1 TGCAGCGTTGTGGGGGGCGGACAGGGACCCTACGAGCAGTACTTC CSVVGGGQGPYEQYF
TRBD2 14 - TRBJ2-5 TRBV29-1 TGCAGCATAGCGGGTAGGTCAGGCGAAGAGACCCAGTACTTC CSIAGRSGEETQYF
- 16 few TRBJ2-7 TRBV4-1 TGCGCCAGCAGCCAAGATAGAGGGGTTACGTTCCACGAGCAGTACTTC CASSQDRGVTFHEQYF
- 15 few TRBJ2-3 TRBV5-1 TGCGCCAGCAGCTTGGAGAGGGGGGGAGAGGATACGCAGTATTTT CASSLERGGEDTQYF
- 13 few TRBJ1-4 TRBV12-3/TRBV12-4 TGTGCCAGCGCCGGGGGATTTAATGAAAAACTGTTTTTT CASAGGFNEKLFF
- 13 - TRBJ2-1 TRBV27 TGTGCCAGCAGTTTATCGTTCCCTAATGAGCAGTTCTTC CASSLSFPNEQFF
- 12 - TRBJ1-2 TRBV10-3 TGTGCCATCAGTGGACAGGTCTATGGCTACACCTTC CAISGQVYGYTF